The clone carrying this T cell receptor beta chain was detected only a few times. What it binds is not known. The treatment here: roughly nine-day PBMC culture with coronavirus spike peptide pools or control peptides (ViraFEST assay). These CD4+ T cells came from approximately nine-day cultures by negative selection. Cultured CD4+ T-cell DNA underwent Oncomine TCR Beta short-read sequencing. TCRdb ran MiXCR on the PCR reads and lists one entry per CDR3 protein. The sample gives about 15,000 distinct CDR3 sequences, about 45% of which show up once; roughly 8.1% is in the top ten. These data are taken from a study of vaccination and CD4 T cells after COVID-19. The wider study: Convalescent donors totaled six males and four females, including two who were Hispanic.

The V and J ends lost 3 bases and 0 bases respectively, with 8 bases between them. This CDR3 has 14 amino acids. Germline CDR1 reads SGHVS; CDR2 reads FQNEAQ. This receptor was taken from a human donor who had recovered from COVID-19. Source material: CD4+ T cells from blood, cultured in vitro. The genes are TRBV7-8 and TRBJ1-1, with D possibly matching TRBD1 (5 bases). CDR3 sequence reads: CASSLGGVNTEAFF. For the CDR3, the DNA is TGTGCCAGCAGCTTGGGAGGGGTGAACACTGAAGCTTTCTTT.